A selection of T cell receptor beta chains follows, all from one sample in a study of CD8 T cells in Susac syndrome. A single record per CDR3 protein comes from TCRdb applying MiXCR to the immunoSEQ multiplex PCR reads. The table includes a few hundred thousand distinct CDR3 sequences, 75% to 85% detected once. The sequenced sample consisted of CD8+ T cells from PBMCs. The receptor set was obtained from a human donor with multiple sclerosis. Both conserved end residues are part of each CDR3. The D gene is left open where the match is weak. Some rows mark clone size as missing; the rest say once, few, many or name a class of expanded clone.

TRBV29-1,NA,NA,TRBJ2-1,TGCAGCGTTGAAGATCTATCCAATGAGCAGTTCTTC,CSVEDLSNEQFF
TRBV10-3,NA,few,TRBJ2-3,TGTGCCATCAGTGAGCCCTGGGGGGACAGAGGCACAGATACGCAGTATTTT,CAISEPWGDRGTDTQYF
TRBV30,NA,NA,TRBJ1-6,TGTGCCTGGAAGGGCCCCTATAATTCACCCCTCCACTTT,CAWKGPYNSPLHF
TRBV29-1,TRBD1,NA,TRBJ1-1,TGCAGCGCCCTGACAGGGGGCACTGAAGCTTTCTTT,CSALTGGTEAFF
TRBV2,TRBD1,NA,TRBJ1-1,TGTGCCAGCAGTGTCCCTAGGTCGGGACAGGGCAGTCGAACAACTGAAGCTTTCTTT,CASSVPRSGQGSRTTEAFF
TRBV5-6,TRBD1,NA,TRBJ1-1,TGTGCCAGCAGCTTCGGGACAGGGGGCATGAGGACTGAAGCTTTCTTT,CASSFGTGGMRTEAFF
TRBV3-1,TRBD2,NA,TRBJ2-2,TGTGCCAGCAGCCAAGAAGGACTAGCGGGAGGGCCGGTACCCTCGCTCGGGGAGCTGTTTTTT,CASSQEGLAGGPVPSLGELFF
TRBV4-1,TRBD1,NA,TRBJ1-1,TGCGCCAGCAGCCAGGAAACAGGGGGCATCACTGAAGCTTTCTTT,CASSQETGGITEAFF
TRBV27,NA,NA,TRBJ2-1,TGTGCCAGCACGAATTCGGAAATCAATGAGCAGTTCTTC,CASTNSEINEQFF
TRBV19,NA,NA,TRBJ2-7,TGTGCCAGTCATCCGGGACACAGCCCGACCTTCCACTACGAGCAGTACTTC,CASHPGHSPTFHYEQYF
TRBV27,NA,NA,TRBJ2-7,TGTGCCAGCAGTTTTTCAGGGGTATCCTACGAGCAGTACTTC,CASSFSGVSYEQYF
TRBV25-1,NA,NA,TRBJ1-1,TGTGCCAGCAGTGGGCGGAACACTGAAGCTTTCTTT,CASSGRNTEAFF
TRBV30,NA,once,TRBJ2-5,TGTGCCTGGACGGGGCCAGGGGTTCGGGAGACCCAGTACTTC,CAWTGPGVRETQYF
TRBV13,TRBD2,NA,TRBJ2-1,TGTGCCAGCAGCTTGGGACTAGCGGGTCCAAATGAGCAGTTCTTC,CASSLGLAGPNEQFF
TRBV27,TRBD1,few,TRBJ2-5,TGTGCCAGCAGTTCGACGGGACAGGTCCTGGGGGAGTACTTC,CASSSTGQVLGEYF
TRBV28,NA,NA,TRBJ1-3,TGTGCCAGCAGCCCTCGGGGCTCTGGAAACACCATATATTTT,CASSPRGSGNTIYF
TRBV27,NA,NA,TRBJ2-7,TGTGCCAGCAGCCCTGGCGGCTTCCCTCTTTACGAGCAGTACTTC,CASSPGGFPLYEQYF
TRBV30,NA,NA,TRBJ2-7,TGTGCCTGGAGTAGGTCGGGCTCGTCCTACGAGCAGTACTTC,CAWSRSGSSYEQYF
TRBV6-2/TRBV6-3,NA,NA,TRBJ2-5,TGTGCCAGCAGGTCCGGCCGTGCCGGACTTACGGAGACCCAGTACTTC,CASRSGRAGLTETQYF
TRBV27,TRBD2,NA,TRBJ2-3,TGTGCCAGCAGTTCCCGACTAGCGGGAATCTTCGGGACAGATACGCAGTATTTT,CASSSRLAGIFGTDTQYF
TRBV6-1,NA,NA,TRBJ2-1,TGTGCCAGCAGTCTAAACGAGGACATACCGGGGGCCAATGAGCAGTTCTTC,CASSLNEDIPGANEQFF
TRBV12-3/TRBV12-4,TRBD2,NA,TRBJ2-1,TGTGCCAGCACCAACCCTAGCGGGAGGGCCCGGGGTGAGCAGTTCTTC,CASTNPSGRARGEQFF
TRBV14,TRBD2,once,TRBJ2-2,TGTGCCAGCAGCCAAGAGGGAGGGATCCCGAACACCGGGGAGCTGTTTTTT,CASSQEGGIPNTGELFF
TRBV6-1,TRBD2,NA,TRBJ2-1,TGTGCCAGCAGTATCACGACTAGCGGGAGAGGAAATGAGCAGTTCTTC,CASSITTSGRGNEQFF
TRBV20-1,NA,NA,TRBJ2-1,TGCAGTGCTAGCCTACTAGGAGTGAGCTCCTACAATGAGCAGTTCTTC,CSASLLGVSSYNEQFF
TRBV7-8,NA,few,TRBJ1-5,TGTGCCAGCAGCTTAGTGGGTTTGGGGCCTAGCGGTCAGCCCCAGCATTTT,CASSLVGLGPSGQPQHF
TRBV18,TRBD2,NA,TRBJ2-7,TGTGCCAGCTCACCATGGAGACTAGCGGGAAACCGCTACTACTACGAGAAGTACTTC,CASSPWRLAGNRYYYEKYF
TRBV18,NA,NA,TRBJ2-1,TGTGCCAGCTCACCACCGGAGACAGGTTTCTACAATGAGCAGTTCTTC,CASSPPETGFYNEQFF